The present TCR beta chain was sequenced within a study of blood T cell repertoires in COVID-19 (dated by TCRdb to the early 2020s). General notes on the study: Samples from collaborators originated in the United States, Italy and Spain and spanned both the acute and convalescent phases of COVID-19. The prospective study material was composed of cDNA or gDNA derived from T cells, B-cell-depleted T cells, or PBMCs. Sample metadata almost always included a de-identified subject ID, COVID-19 status, age in years and sex. The repertoires were released in a freely available public database intended as a resource for research on the immune response to SARS-CoV-2. HLA class I and class II types, where available, came from metadata supplied by the sample provider rather than from assay-based typing. The dataset comprised deeply sampled blood TCRbeta repertoires from subjects exposed to, actively infected with, or recovered from COVID-19. Samples were obtained from the ongoing ImmuneRACE study (first 160 participants) and from about 1,300 subjects provided by 6 global collaborators.

TCRbeta CDR3 regions were amplified from genomic DNA by means of the immunoSEQ Assay, a bias-controlled multiplex PCR. From the authors' description of their analysis: The number of nucleated cells in each sample was estimated by amplification of reference gene primers within the assay. Sequence reads were collapsed and filtered to measure the absolute abundance of every unique TCRbeta CDR3 rearrangement. Productive Simpson clonality was computed per sample as the square root of Simpson's diversity index over productive rearrangements. The table comes from immuneACCESS by way of TCRdb, which keeps in-frame sequences with V and J called. Part of the clones is missing from these tables; in studies checked, under half for an unresolved V gene and the rest for unknown reasons. That table furnishes V, J and clone size, whereas the DNA furnished D and trimming. The sample table shows tens of thousands of clones, and about 71% are seen once. The ten most abundant clones make up about 8.8% of the sample.

Comments on this clone: Its antigen is not yet known. The input lacks base qualities; no much larger clone sits a single base away.

Each collaborating institution followed its own protocols to collect whole blood in K2EDTA tubes. For TCRbeta analysis, collaborator samples were shipped as frozen whole blood, as isolated PBMCs, or as DNA extracted from either sample type. Study-wide conclusions, independent of this receptor: Clinical and demographic metadata were provided uncurated, with the amount varying by source and participant.

Ends trimmed: V by 0 bases, J by 1 base; bases unmatched to a gene: 4. CDR1 is given as LGHDT and CDR2 as YNNKEL, both from the germline V gene (reference sequence). From the cysteine up to the phenylalanine, the CDR3 has a length of 16 residues. The entry retains the CDR3 DNA only, 48 bases that are in frame from base 1. Source material: peripheral blood. The chain is made from TRBV3-1 (or the pseudogene TRBV3-2) and TRBJ2-7, with 9 bases in between that match TRBD1. The receptor comes from a woman aged 65 to 85 with acute or convalescent COVID-19. For the CDR3, the sequence is CASSQEPGQGSYEQYF. The bases are TGTGCCAGCAGCCAAGAGCCGGGACAGGGTTCCTACGAGCAGTACTTC.